The 3 T cell receptor beta chains reported below all come from one sample, sequenced in a study of blood T cells in healthy people across ages. Sample-barcoded 5' priming and a J-beta primer mix drove a second PCR of about 7 to 12 cycles. TCRdb used MiXCR to reprocess the 5' RACE reads, holding one entry per CDR3 protein. The profile covers hundreds of thousands of distinct CDR3 sequences, with approximately 30% appearing a single time and approximately 15% taken by the ten largest. Sample: blood. These TCRs come from a woman over 75 in good health.

This clonotype was seen many times. The V and J genes are TRBV11-2 and TRBJ2-4; D is undetermined. CDR1 and CDR2 from the germline V gene are SGHAT and FQNNGV. V shed 0 bases and J shed 9 bases, with 12 bases lying between them. This CDR3 is built from 14 residues. Here the CDR3 reads CASSLDRSQGIQYF. The CDR3 coding sequence is TGTGCCAGCAGCTTAGATAGATCCCAAGGCATTCAGTACTTC.

This chain joins TRBV20-1 and TRBJ1-1, with no clear D. CDR3 length equals 10 residues. Germline CDR1 DFQATT, CDR2 SNEGSKA (reference sequence). V dropped 2 bases and J dropped 5 bases, with 3 bases sitting between them. This CDR3 is CSARKTEAFF. The CDR3 DNA reads as TGCAGTGCTAGAAAGACTGAAGCTTTCTTT.

There are many counts of this clonotype. The V and J genes are TRBV12-3 or TRBV12-4 and TRBJ2-7, with D possibly matching TRBD2 (7 bases). Trimming removed 5 bases from V and 5 bases from J, with 19 bases in between. The CDR3 runs 15 residues. The CDR3 loop reads CASSSGTTKRDEQYF. The DNA of the CDR3 is TGTGCCAGCAGTAGCGGGACAACCAAACGCGACGAGCAGTACTTC.